Below are 15 T cell receptor beta chains sequenced from a single sample in a study of OX40 agonist ivuxolimab in advanced cancers. Repertoires were generated with immunoSEQ multiplex PCR, while TCRdb's copy carries only in-frame clones and drops some. This sample has 55,000 to 75,000 clones, with around 90% found just once. The sequences come from CD4+ or CD8+ T cells sorted from blood, collected in a trial of the OX40 agonist ivuxolimab. These receptors were obtained from an adult with an advanced solid tumor such as melanoma, head and neck, liver or kidney cancer.

The J gene is TRBJ2-3, the V gene TRBV6-1; no clear D. CDR3 length: 13 residues. Germline V gene lookup returns CDR1 MNHNS and CDR2 SASEGT. With 5 bases removed from V and 3 bases from J, the gap between germline ends came to 9 bases. The CDR3 DNA is TGTGCCAGCAGTTCTTTGGGGACAGATACGCAGTATTTT. Translation gives CASSSLGTDTQYF.

V gene TRBV28 combines with J gene TRBJ2-3; 8 bases are shared with TRBD1. Germline CDR1 MDHEN, CDR2 SYDVKM. The CDR3 totals 18 residues. Trimming removed 1 base from V and 2 bases from J; junction bases left unmatched: 11. This CDR3 is CASSLFAGGYLNTDTQYF. CDR3 nucleotides: TGTGCCAGCAGTTTATTCGCAGGGGGCTACCTCAACACAGATACGCAGTATTTT.

The rearrangement links TRBV9 to TRBJ2-3; 14 positions match TRBD2. V was clipped by 4 bases and J by 3 bases; unmatched bases: 4. This CDR3 contains 16 residues. Germline V lookup: CDR1 SGDLS, CDR2 YYNGEE. CDR3 nucleotide sequence: TGTGCCAGCAGCATAGGACTAGCGGGAGGAACAGATACGCAGTATTTT. This sequence encodes CASSIGLAGGTDTQYF.

The rearrangement joins TRBV28 to TRBJ1-2; D might be TRBD1 (5 bases). V gave up 3 bases and J gave up 4 bases, with 15 bases separating them. The CDR3 is made up of 15 amino acids. Germline V gene lookup returns CDR1 MDHEN and CDR2 SYDVKM. CDR3 amino acids: CASSFGTEPIYGYTF. CDR3 DNA sequence: TGTGCCAGCAGTTTTGGGACCGAACCCATCTATGGCTACACCTTC.

The chain joins TRBV9 to TRBJ2-1; 11 bases are shared with TRBD2. The CDR3 contains 15 residues. The V and J ends lost 3 bases and 5 bases, in that order; junction bases with no gene match: 4. Germline CDR1 is SGDLS and CDR2 is YYNGEE. This CDR3 is CASSDSGRADNEQFF. The CDR3 coding sequence is TGTGCCAGCAGCGATAGCGGGAGGGCCGACAATGAGCAGTTCTTC.

V and J are TRBV30 and TRBJ2-7, with TRBD2 as a possible D gene (6 bases). Germline V gene lookup returns CDR1 GTSNPN and CDR2 SVGIG (reference sequence). Between the trimmed V and J ends, which lost 5 bases and 6 bases, there was a span of 17 bases. The CDR3 has 13 residues. CDR3: CAWDPGGSSEQYF. In DNA form, the CDR3 reads TGTGCCTGGGACCCCGGGGGAAGCTCCGAGCAGTACTTC. The whole variable domain, filled in from reference TRBV30 and TRBJ2-7, reads SQTIHQWPATLVQPVGSPLSLECTVEGTSNPNLYWYRQAAGRGLQLLFYSVGIGQISSEVPQNLSASRPQDRQFILSSKKLLLSDSGFYLCAWDPGGSSEQYFGPGTRLTVT.

This clone was counted between two and nine times. This sample also contains other DNA sequences that code for the same CDR3. The rearrangement uses TRBV6-5 and TRBJ2-3; D is possibly TRBD1 (5 bases). CDR1 and CDR2 (germline): MNHEY, SVGAGI. The CDR3 is 14 residues long. Trimming cost V 7 bases and J 0 bases, with 11 bases left between them. DNA of the CDR3: TGTGCCAGCATCGGCAGGGCTAGCACAGATACGCAGTATTTT. Its protein is CASIGRASTDTQYF.

The count of this clone is one. The chain combines TRBV19 with TRBJ2-3; no reliable D call. The V gene's germline CDR1 is LNHDA and CDR2 SQIVND (reference sequence). The CDR3 sequence is 12 residues long. The V and J ends lost 7 bases and 4 bases respectively, with 9 bases between them. The CDR3 here is CASTPRADTQYF. Here the CDR3 DNA reads TGTGCCAGTACCCCGAGAGCAGATACGCAGTATTTT.

The table lists this clone with a count of one. The rearrangement links TRBV9 to TRBJ2-1; 7 nucleotides match TRBD2. Per germline, CDR1 SGDLS and CDR2 YYNGEE. With 0 bases clipped from V and 8 bases from J, the junction kept 8 bases outside the gene matches. CDR3 size: 15 residues. The CDR3 loop reads CASSVDWGEGYEQFF. The CDR3 DNA is TGTGCCAGCAGCGTAGACTGGGGGGAGGGATATGAGCAGTTCTTC.

V usage is TRBV11-1 and J usage is TRBJ1-1; no clear D gene. Deletions cut 2 bases from V and 11 bases from J, with 18 bases between. Germline CDR1 and CDR2: SGHAT and FQDESV (reference sequence). This CDR3 region has 14 residues. The CDR3 reads CASSLPSGVQSAFF. CDR3 sequence (DNA): TGTGCCAGCAGCTTACCCTCAGGAGTCCAGTCGGCTTTCTTT.

About this clone: Because the CDR3's place on the DNA is in doubt, the DNA is left out and the CDR3 is given as listed by TCRdb. J is TRBJ2-1 and V is TRBV28. The CDR3 totals 19 residues, both ends included. Germline lookup yields CDR1 MDHEN and CDR2 SYDVKM. CDR3 region: CASSSSGETRSFAYNEQFF.

V usage is TRBV19 and J usage is TRBJ2-7; D possibly uses TRBD1 or TRBD2 (6 bases each). Trimming shortened V by 3 bases and J by 6 bases, and 15 bases separated the two germline ends. The length of the CDR3 is 14 residues. Germline V lookup: CDR1 LNHDA, CDR2 SQIVND (reference sequence). The CDR3 reads CASSISGGAGEQYF. The CDR3 DNA is TGTGCCAGTAGTATTTCCGGGGGCGCGGGCGAGCAGTACTTC.

This sequence joins TRBV29-1 and TRBJ2-7, with 14 bases that match TRBD2. There are 18 residues in the CDR3. V trimming: 5 bases; J trimming: 0 bases; junction bases outside the gene matches: 12. The germline CDR1 and CDR2 sequences are SQVTM and ANQGSEA. This CDR3 reads CSVWGLAGDLGSSYEQYF. As DNA, the CDR3 is TGCAGCGTTTGGGGACTAGCGGGAGATCTGGGGAGCTCCTACGAGCAGTACTTC.

The chain couples TRBV9 to TRBJ2-1; D is unresolved. Germline-derived CDR1 and CDR2 are SGDLS and YYNGEE. V was trimmed by 3 bases and J by 8 bases, leaving 24 bases between them. There are 17 residues in the CDR3. The CDR3, as DNA: TGTGCCAGCAGCGAACGGACGGAGCCGTCTCTTGGCGATGAGCAGTTCTTC. Translating it yields CASSERTEPSLGDEQFF.

The chain uses TRBV27 and TRBJ2-2; possible D gene TRBD1, 6 bases. The V gene lost 7 bases and the J gene lost 5 bases, with 14 bases spanning the gap. The CDR3 contains 14 residues. Germline CDR1 reads MNHEY; CDR2 reads SMNVEV (reference sequence). The CDR3 loop reads CASTTGTNTGELFF. CDR3 DNA sequence: TGTGCCAGCACCACGGGGACAAATACCGGGGAGCTGTTTTTT.